A single sample gave rise to the 8 T cell receptor beta chains below, sequenced in a study of T cell repertoires and leukemia-associated antigens. TCRdb reprocessed the 5' RACE reads via MiXCR and lists one record per CDR3 protein. The sample has about 11,000 distinct CDR3 sequences; 40% to 45% are singletons. No antigen has been assigned to these receptors. The sample was CD3+ T cells sorted from blood and cultured. The receptors were sampled from a female donor in good health.

This clonotype was picked up a small number of times. The chain is built from TRBV20-1 and TRBJ1-5, with 9 bases matching TRBD1. Germline V gene data show CDR1 as DFQATT and CDR2 as SNEGSKA (reference sequence). Germline trimming cut 1 base from V and 3 bases from J; bases unmatched to any gene: 1. There are 14 residues in the CDR3. The CDR3 DNA reads TGCAGTGCTAGAGGGGACAGGGACAATCAGCCCCAGCATTTT. As protein: CSARGDRDNQPQHF.

Worth noting for this clonotype: An end of the junction does not agree with germline; a read error may underlie this. The rearrangement uses TRBV20-1 and TRBJ2-1; D possibly uses TRBD1 or TRBD2 (5 bases each). The CDR3 contains 14 residues. Germline CDR1 DFQATT, CDR2 SNEGSKA (reference sequence). In nucleotides, the CDR3 is TGCAGTGCTAGAGATCGGAGTGAGGGGAGTGAGCAGTCCTTC. This encodes CSARDRSEGSEQSF.

The J gene is TRBJ2-3, the V gene TRBV24-1; 8 nucleotides align to TRBD2. Per the germline V gene, CDR1 is KGHDR and CDR2 is SFDVKD. Losses at the gene ends were 4 bases for V and 4 bases for J; bases not matched to a gene: 9. The CDR3 has 16 amino acids. CDR3 in amino acids: CATSDPSGRFADTQYF. DNA for the CDR3: TGTGCCACCAGTGACCCGAGCGGGAGATTTGCAGATACGCAGTATTTT.

On this clonotype: Because the CDR3 is missing its conserved closing phenylalanine or tryptophan, this is likely a read error. The chain joins TRBV9 to TRBJ2-3; no firm D call. The germline V gene encodes CDR1 SGDLS and CDR2 YYNGEE. The CDR3 totals 16 residues. The CDR3 bases are TGTGCCAGCAGCGTAGGGGTGGCAGGAAGCACTGATACGCAGTATCTT. Amino acid sequence: CASSVGVAGSTDTQYL.

This clonotype was seen just once. V and J are TRBV3-1 and TRBJ1-5; 7 nucleotides agree with TRBD1. Germline CDR1 and CDR2: LGHDT and YNNKEL (reference sequence). This CDR3 comprises 13 residues. V dropped 1 base and J dropped 6; count of bases not matched to a gene: 0. The CDR3 region is CASSQGTGQPQHF. The CDR3 DNA sequence: TGTGCCAGCAGCCAAGGGACAGGTCAGCCCCAGCATTTT.

At least ten counts were recorded for this clonotype. The chain recombines TRBV7-6 with TRBJ2-3; 7 bases align to TRBD2. The V gene's germline CDR1 is SGHVS and CDR2 FNYEAQ. V lost 3 bases, J lost 6 bases, and 6 bases stayed unmatched. CDR3 size: 14 residues. The CDR3 DNA reads as TGTGCCAGCAGCTTTGGCGGGAGCAGGGATACGCAGTATTTT. Amino acids: CASSFGGSRDTQYF.

This clonotype was recorded at least ten times. The chain is built from TRBV18 and TRBJ2-1; D is ambiguous. Germline CDR1 and CDR2: KGHSH and LQKENI. The germline V and J ends were trimmed by 1 base and 6 bases, with 10 bases remaining between them. The CDR3 loop spans 14 amino acids. Here the CDR3 DNA reads TGTGCCAGCTCACCACAGGGATACGGCAATGAGCAGTTCTTC. It yields the protein CASSPQGYGNEQFF.

As regards this clonotype: Since the CDR3 does not end with the conserved phenylalanine or tryptophan, this likely comes from a read error. The DNA is left out, because the CDR3 cannot be placed on it with certainty; the CDR3 is given as TCRdb lists it. The V call is TRBV10-1, the J call TRBJ2-1. The CDR3 is 8 amino acids in total, end residues counted. The germline CDR1 and CDR2 sequences are WNHNN and SYGVQD (reference sequence). The CDR3 region is CASPEPTP.